This TCR beta chain is drawn from a study of OX40 agonist ivuxolimab in advanced cancers. Study-level background: Patients received ivuxolimab, an intravenous treatment, every 2 weeks at 0.01 to 10 mg/kg. In three patients, partial responses were observed, one with hepatocellular carcinoma and two with cutaneous melanoma. Overall study findings and caveats: Determination of antigen specificity was not performed for the expanded peripheral T cells. The study found that CD8+ T cells averaged more expanded clones than CD4+.

The CDR3 loop spans 12 amino acids. Germline CDR1 and CDR2: MDHEN and SYDVKM. Trimming left V 10 bases short and J 9 bases short, with 16 bases between. Regarding this clone: What it binds is not known.

Profiled with immunoSEQ multiplex PCR; TCRdb holds only in-frame clones, not every one. The sample consists of about 50,000 clones, approximately 86% of them appearing once. The material sequenced was CD4+ or CD8+ T cells sorted from blood, taken in a trial of the OX40 agonist ivuxolimab. This rearrangement joins TRBV28 to TRBJ2-1; TRBD1 might be the D (5 bases). This sequence was found in an adult with an advanced solid tumor such as melanoma, head and neck, liver or kidney cancer. CDR3 sequence reads: CATASRVGEQFF. In DNA form, the CDR3 reads TGTGCCACTGCCTCCAGGGTCGGTGAGCAGTTCTTC.